A single sample gave rise to the 10 T cell receptor beta chains below, sequenced in a study of T-cell reconstitution after alpha-beta-depleted transplantation in children. Preparation of the TCRbeta library used unique molecular identifiers. TCRdb fed the PCR reads into MiXCR, producing one record per CDR3 protein. Found here are roughly 180,000 distinct CDR3 sequences, 11% of them singletons; the top ten hold about 13%. Source: PBMCs, taken before TCRalphabeta/CD19-depleted stem cell transplant. The receptors originated from a boy between 2 and 10 years old with acute myeloid leukemia, due to receive a stem cell transplant.

The chain is built from TRBV6-1 and TRBJ2-4, with TRBD2 matching 11 bases. Germline V gene data show CDR1 as MNHNS and CDR2 as SASEGT. The CDR3 runs 18 residues. The junction had 7 bases not matched to a gene; V was cut back by 2 bases and J by 1 base. CDR3 protein: CASSEQSSGRWAKNIQYF. The CDR3 coding sequence is TGTGCCAGCAGTGAACAATCTAGCGGGAGGTGGGCCAAAAACATTCAGTACTTC.

This clonotype was observed a handful of times. The V and J genes are TRBV12-2 and TRBJ2-4. TRBV12-2 is noted as a pseudogene. The CDR3 loop spans 15 amino acids. CDR3 in amino acids: CASRVDGLAKNIQYF. In DNA, the CDR3 is TGTGCAAGTCGCGTGGACGGTCTAGCCAAAAACATTCAGTACTTC.

Ten or more counts support this clonotype. V and J are TRBV12-3 or TRBV12-4 and TRBJ2-2; no clear D gene. This CDR3 is 11 amino acids long. The V and J ends lost 3 bases and 9 bases respectively, with 5 bases between them. The CDR3 DNA reads TGTGCCAGCAGTTTTTTAAGGGAGCTGTTTTTT. Translating gives CASSFLRELFF.

This clonotype was seen ten or more times. V gene TRBV7-9 combines with J gene TRBJ2-3; possible D gene TRBD2, 6 bases. This CDR3 contains 16 residues. Trimming left V 3 bases short and J 2 bases short, with 15 bases between. Germline CDR1 SEHNR, CDR2 FQNEAQ (reference sequence). The CDR3: CASSFPTDYPTDTQYF. As DNA, the CDR3 is TGTGCCAGCAGCTTCCCTACGGACTACCCCACAGATACGCAGTATTTT.

This clonotype was counted many times. The rearrangement links TRBV6-5 to TRBJ1-6, with D perhaps TRBD1 (5 bases). CDR3 length: 13 amino acids. Germline values: CDR1 MNHEY, CDR2 SVGAGI. Trimming left V 0 bases short and J 15 bases short, with 12 bases between. The CDR3 protein is CASSYSSAGSLHF. In nucleotides, the CDR3 is TGTGCCAGCAGTTACTCGTCGGCAGGGAGCCTCCACTTT.

This clonotype has a count of ten or more. This chain links TRBV12-3 or TRBV12-4 with TRBJ1-4, with 7 bases lining up with TRBD1. The junction had 16 bases not matched to a gene; V was cut back by 5 bases and J by 7 bases. The CDR3 is 17 amino acids. CDR3 sequence: CASSPYFNGRGGEKLFF. The CDR3, as DNA: TGTGCCAGCAGTCCCTATTTTAACGGCAGGGGGGGTGAAAAACTGTTTTTT.

This clonotype came up many times. This chain links TRBV28 with TRBJ2-7; D is unresolved. The length of the CDR3 is 15 residues. The germline V and J ends were trimmed by 10 bases and 2 bases, with 21 bases remaining between them. Germline CDR1 MDHEN, CDR2 SYDVKM. CDR3 coding DNA: TGTGCCACCTTCCAAACCGTTGAGGCAGCCTACGAGCAGTACTTC. Amino acid sequence: CATFQTVEAAYEQYF.

The genes are TRBV7-6 and TRBJ2-3; D ambiguous. The CDR3 loop spans 14 amino acids. Germline V gene lookup returns CDR1 SGHVS and CDR2 FNYEAQ. V lost 1 base, J lost 6 bases, and 11 bases lay in between. The CDR3 loop reads CASSLGTFEDTQYF. The CDR3 DNA reads TGTGCCAGCAGCTTAGGTACATTCGAGGATACGCAGTATTTT. The entire variable domain, with the rest obtained from reference TRBV7-6 and TRBJ2-3, is as follows: GAGVSQSPRYKVTKRGQDVALRCDPISGHVSLYWYRQALGQGPEFLTYFNYEAQQDKSGLPNDRFSAERPEGSISTLTIQRTEQRDSAMYRCASSLGTFEDTQYFGPGTRLTVL.

This clonotype was counted ten times or more. Germline and junction disagree at one end, which may indicate a read error. V is TRBV7-6 and J is TRBJ2-7, with TRBD2 matching over 10 bases. The germline V gene encodes CDR1 SGHVS and CDR2 FNYEAQ. This CDR3 has 15 residues. CDR3 bases: TGTGCCAGCAGCCCCTACCAAGCGGGAGGGCCCAACCTGGACTTC. This translates into CASSPYQAGGPNLDF.

This clonotype was recorded many times. V usage is TRBV19 and J usage is TRBJ1-2; D not certain. The CDR3 contains 14 residues. V was trimmed by 3 bases and J by 4 bases, leaving 12 bases between them. Looked up from germline, CDR1 is LNHDA and CDR2 is SQIVND (reference sequence). As DNA, the CDR3 is TGTGCCAGTAGTATTCCCTGGCAGCTCTATGGCTACACCTTC. Translation: CASSIPWQLYGYTF.